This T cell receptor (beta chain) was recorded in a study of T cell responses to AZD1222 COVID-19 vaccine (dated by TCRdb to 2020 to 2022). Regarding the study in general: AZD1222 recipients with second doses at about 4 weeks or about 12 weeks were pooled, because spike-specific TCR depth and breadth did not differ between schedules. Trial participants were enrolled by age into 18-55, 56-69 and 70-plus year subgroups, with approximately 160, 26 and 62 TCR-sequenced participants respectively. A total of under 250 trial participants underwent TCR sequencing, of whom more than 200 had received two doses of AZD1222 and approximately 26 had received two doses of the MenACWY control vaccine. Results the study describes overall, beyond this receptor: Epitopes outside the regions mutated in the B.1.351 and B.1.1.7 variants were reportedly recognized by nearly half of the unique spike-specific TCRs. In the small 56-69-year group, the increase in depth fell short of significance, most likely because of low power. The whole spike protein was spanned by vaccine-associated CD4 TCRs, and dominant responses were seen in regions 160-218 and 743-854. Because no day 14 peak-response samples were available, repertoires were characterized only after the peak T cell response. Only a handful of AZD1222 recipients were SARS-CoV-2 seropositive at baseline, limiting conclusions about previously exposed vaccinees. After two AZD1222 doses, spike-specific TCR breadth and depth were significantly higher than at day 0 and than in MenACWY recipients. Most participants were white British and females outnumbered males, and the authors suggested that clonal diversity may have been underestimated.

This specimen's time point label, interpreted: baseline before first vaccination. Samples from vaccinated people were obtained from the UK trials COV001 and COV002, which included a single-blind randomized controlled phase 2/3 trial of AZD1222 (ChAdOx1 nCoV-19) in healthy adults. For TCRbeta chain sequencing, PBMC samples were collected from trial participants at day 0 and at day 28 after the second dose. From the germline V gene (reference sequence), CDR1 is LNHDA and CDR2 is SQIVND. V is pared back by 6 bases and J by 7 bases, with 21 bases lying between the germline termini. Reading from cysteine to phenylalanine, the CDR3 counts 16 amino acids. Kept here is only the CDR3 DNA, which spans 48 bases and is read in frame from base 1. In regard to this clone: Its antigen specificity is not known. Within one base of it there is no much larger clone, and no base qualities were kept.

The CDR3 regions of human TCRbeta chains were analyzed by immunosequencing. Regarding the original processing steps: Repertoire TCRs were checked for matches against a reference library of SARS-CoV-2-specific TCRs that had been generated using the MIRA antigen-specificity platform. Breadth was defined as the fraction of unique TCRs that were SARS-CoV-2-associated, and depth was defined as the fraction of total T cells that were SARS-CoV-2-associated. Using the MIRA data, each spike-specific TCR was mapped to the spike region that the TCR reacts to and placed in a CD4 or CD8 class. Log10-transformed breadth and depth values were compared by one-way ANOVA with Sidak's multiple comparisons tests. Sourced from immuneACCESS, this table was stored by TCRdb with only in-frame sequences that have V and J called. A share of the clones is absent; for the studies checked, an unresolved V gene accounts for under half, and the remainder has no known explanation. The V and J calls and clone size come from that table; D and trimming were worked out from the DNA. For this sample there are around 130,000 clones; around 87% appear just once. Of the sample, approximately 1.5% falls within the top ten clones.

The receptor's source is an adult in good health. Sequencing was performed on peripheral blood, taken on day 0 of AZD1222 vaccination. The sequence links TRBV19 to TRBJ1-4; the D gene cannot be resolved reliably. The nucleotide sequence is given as TGTGCCAGTAGCCTGATGGCGAGCTCCCGGGGTGAAAAACTGTTTTTT. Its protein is CASSLMASSRGEKLFF.